The clone carrying this T cell receptor beta chain is a singleton in its sample. Its antigen is unidentified. The table came from immunoSEQ multiplex PCR; TCRdb's copy has only in-frame clones and leaves some out. The table includes 100,000 or so clones, roughly 89% detected once. The data were obtained in a study of T cell responses to AZD1222 COVID-19 vaccine. With 3 bases clipped from V and 7 bases from J, the junction kept 9 bases outside the gene matches. The germline V gene has CDR1 SGHDN and CDR2 FVKESK. The CDR3 covers 17 residues. Whole-study results and caveats: Reportedly, close to half of spike-specific TCRs are directed against unmutated variant regions.

The TCR sequence derives from an adult who received the AZD1222 COVID-19 vaccine. The rearrangement joins TRBV14 to TRBJ2-1; 13 nucleotides match TRBD2. The sample in question was peripheral blood, obtained 28 days after the second AZD1222 dose. CDR3 sequence: CASSQRTSGSYRNEQFF. The CDR3 region has the DNA TGTGCCAGCAGCCAGAGGACTAGCGGGAGCTATCGTAATGAGCAGTTCTTC.